Many counts were recorded for the clone carrying this T cell receptor beta chain. Its antigen is unidentified. These data are taken from a study of regulatory T cells in long-lasting Graves disease. CDR1 and CDR2 (germline): SNHLY, FYNNEI. Trimming took 6 bases from V and 1 from J, leaving 13 bases between them. The CDR3 is 15 residues long. Specified time point: newly diagnosed GD, antithyroid drugs for less than 3 months. Researchers made the TCR library from RNA that was extracted from PBMCs. General study findings and limits: The small sample size may have reduced accuracy. Repertoires from persistent disease leaned toward TRBV28, TRBJ1-2 and TRBJ2-5.

iRepertoire HTBI primers and Arm-PCR of CDR3 regions built TCR beta libraries. TCRdb fed the multiplex PCR reads into MiXCR, producing one record per CDR3 protein. The table records 400,000 to 500,000 distinct CDR3 sequences, around 13% of them present only once. These data are also associated with another study on T cells in Graves' hyperthyroidism and ophthalmopathy.

The sequenced sample was peripheral blood mononuclear cells (PBMCs), obtained at new diagnosis, from a patient treated with antithyroid drugs. The TCR was taken from a woman aged 45-59 years with Graves disease. The V gene is TRBV2, the J gene TRBJ1-5, with a possible D match to TRBD1 (6 bases). In DNA, the CDR3 is TGTGCCAGCAGCAGGACAGTGGTCAGCAATCAGCCCCAGCATTTT. Translating it yields CASSRTVVSNQPQHF.